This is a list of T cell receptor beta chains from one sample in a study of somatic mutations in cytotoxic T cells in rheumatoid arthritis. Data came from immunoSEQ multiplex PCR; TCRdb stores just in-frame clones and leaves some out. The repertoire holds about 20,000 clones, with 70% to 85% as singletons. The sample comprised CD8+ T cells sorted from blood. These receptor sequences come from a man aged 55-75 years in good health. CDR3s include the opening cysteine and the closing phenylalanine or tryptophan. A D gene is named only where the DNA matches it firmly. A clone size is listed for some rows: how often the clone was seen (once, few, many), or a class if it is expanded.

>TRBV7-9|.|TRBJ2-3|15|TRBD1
TGTGCCAGCAGCCCGCCTGGCAGGGGGACAGATACGCAGTATTTT
CASSPPGRGTDTQYF
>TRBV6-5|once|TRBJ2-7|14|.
TGTGCCAGCAGTGACGAGGGAATCACCTACGAGCAGTACTTC
CASSDEGITYEQYF
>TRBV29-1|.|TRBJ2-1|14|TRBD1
TGCAGCGTTGAGAACCGGGACAGATACAATGAGCAGTTCTTC
CSVENRDRYNEQFF
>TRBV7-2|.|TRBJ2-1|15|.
TGTGCCAGCACCCAGCTCCACAGGACCTGGAATGAGCAGTTCTTC
CASTQLHRTWNEQFF
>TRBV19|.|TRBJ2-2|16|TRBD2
TGTGCCAGTAGTGTTAGCGGGGGGAAGAACACCGGGGAGCTGTTTTTT
CASSVSGGKNTGELFF
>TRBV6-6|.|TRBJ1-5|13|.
TGTGCCAGCAAGATGTCGGTTGGTCAGCCCCAGCATTTT
CASKMSVGQPQHF
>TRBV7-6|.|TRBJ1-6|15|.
TGTGCCAGCAGCCCCACGGGGTCCTATAATTCACCCCTCCACTTT
CASSPTGSYNSPLHF
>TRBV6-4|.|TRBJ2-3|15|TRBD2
TGTGCCAGCAGTGACGACGGGGGGGCCGCAGATACGCAGTATTTT
CASSDDGGAADTQYF
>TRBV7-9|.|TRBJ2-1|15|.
TGTGCCAGCAGCTCGCCGGAGGATGGCTACAATGAGCAGTTCTTC
CASSSPEDGYNEQFF
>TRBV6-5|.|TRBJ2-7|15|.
TGTGCCAGCAGTTACTCGGCGGGGAACCCCTACGAGCAGTACTTC
CASSYSAGNPYEQYF
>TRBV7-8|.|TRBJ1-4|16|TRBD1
TGTGCCAGCAGCCCCGCCCTGACAGGGATTAATGAAAAACTGTTTTTT
CASSPALTGINEKLFF
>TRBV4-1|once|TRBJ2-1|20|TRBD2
TGCGCCAGCAGCCAAGCTCGAACTAGCGGGAGTTTCCCCGTGTACAATGAGCAGTTCTTC
CASSQARTSGSFPVYNEQFF
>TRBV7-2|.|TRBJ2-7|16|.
TGTGCCAGCAGCTTAGCGCGGCTAGCGCCCACCTACGAGCAGTACTTC
CASSLARLAPTYEQYF
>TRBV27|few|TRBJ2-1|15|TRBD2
TGTGCCAGCAGGGGCGGCGGGAGTCTAGCGAATGAGCAGTTCTTC
CASRGGGSLANEQFF
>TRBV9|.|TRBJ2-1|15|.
TGTGCCAGCAGCGCGGGGGCTAGCGGCTCGAATGAGCAGTTCTTC
CASSAGASGSNEQFF
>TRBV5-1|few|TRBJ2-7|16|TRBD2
TGCGCCAGCAGCTTTTTACCCCTAGCGGCCTCCTACGAGCAGTACTTC
CASSFLPLAASYEQYF
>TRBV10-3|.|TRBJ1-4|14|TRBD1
TGTGCCATCAGCAGGACAGGGGTTCGTGAAAAACTGTTTTTT
CAISRTGVREKLFF
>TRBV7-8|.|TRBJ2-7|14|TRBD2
TGTGCCAGCAGCTTAGTTAGCGGGAGCTACGAGCAGTACTTC
CASSLVSGSYEQYF
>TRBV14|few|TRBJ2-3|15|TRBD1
TGTGCCAGCAGCCCGGGACAGGGGGCCTGGGATACGCAGTATTTT
CASSPGQGAWDTQYF
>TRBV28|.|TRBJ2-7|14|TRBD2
TGTGCCAGCAGTTTAGCTAGCGGGGTTAACGAGCAGTACTTC
CASSLASGVNEQYF